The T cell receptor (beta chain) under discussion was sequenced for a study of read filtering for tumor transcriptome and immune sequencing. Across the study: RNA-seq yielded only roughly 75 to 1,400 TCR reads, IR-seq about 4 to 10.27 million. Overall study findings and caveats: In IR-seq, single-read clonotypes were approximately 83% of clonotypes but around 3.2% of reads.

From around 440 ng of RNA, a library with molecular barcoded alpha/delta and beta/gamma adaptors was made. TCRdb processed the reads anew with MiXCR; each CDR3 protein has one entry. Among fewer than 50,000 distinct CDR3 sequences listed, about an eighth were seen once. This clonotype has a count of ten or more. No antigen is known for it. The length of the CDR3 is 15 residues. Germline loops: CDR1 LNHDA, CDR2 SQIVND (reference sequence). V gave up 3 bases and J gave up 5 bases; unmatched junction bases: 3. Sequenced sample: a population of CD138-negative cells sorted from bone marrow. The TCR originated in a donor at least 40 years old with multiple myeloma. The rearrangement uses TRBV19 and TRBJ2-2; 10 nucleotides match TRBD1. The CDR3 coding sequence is TGTGCCAGTAGTATCCCGGGACAGGGGACCGGGGAGCTGTTTTTT. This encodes CASSIPGQGTGELFF.